These 31 T cell receptor beta chains originate from one sample sequenced in a study of blood T cells in healthy people across ages. Together with a sample-barcoded 5' primer, a J-beta primer mix was included in a second PCR lasting about 7 to 11 cycles. TCRdb reanalysed the 5' RACE reads using MiXCR and keeps one entry per CDR3 protein. The sample has about 1 million distinct CDR3 sequences; 45% are singletons. Sequencing used blood. These receptor sequences come from a woman aged 60-75 years in good health.

The gene calls are TRBV27 and TRBJ2-7, with 7 bases matching TRBD1. Trimming cost V 6 bases and J 2 bases; bases outside gene matches: 7. Germline CDR1 and CDR2: MNHEY and SMNVEV (reference sequence). This CDR3 is built from 14 residues. The CDR3 bases are TGTGCCAGCAGCTTGACAGGGAGAACCTACGAGCAGTACTTC. Residues: CASSLTGRTYEQYF.

Worth noting for this clonotype: At one end the junction does not follow the germline gene, possibly because of a read error. The chain couples TRBV6-2 or TRBV6-3 to TRBJ2-4; a possible D gene is TRBD2 (7 bases). The end of the DNA aligns better with TRBJ2-7, so the J call may be wrong. The germline gives CDR1 MNHEY, CDR2 SVGEGT. The CDR3 length is 15 residues. CDR3 in amino acids: CTSSYGGGSPYEQYF. The CDR3 bases are TGTACCAGCAGCTACGGGGGCGGGAGCCCCTACGAGCAGTACTTC.

The CDR3 DNA follows: TGCAGTGTGGCGGGATCGAACACCGGGGAGCTGTTTTTT. Its translation is CSVAGSNTGELFF. The rearrangement joins TRBV20-1 to TRBJ2-2; D is possibly TRBD2 (6 bases). Germline CDR1 reads DFQATT; CDR2 reads SNEGSKA (reference sequence). V was clipped by 7 bases and J by 0 bases, with 9 bases between them. This CDR3 region has 13 residues.

The chain joins TRBV29-1 to TRBJ2-1, with TRBD2 matching over 9 bases. J was trimmed by 8 bases and V by 4 bases; bases with no gene match: 6. Germline V CDR1 and CDR2: SQVTM, ANQGSEA. The CDR3 has 13 residues. The CDR3 sequence is CSVGGRAAYEQFF. CDR3 nucleotide sequence: TGCAGCGTTGGCGGGAGGGCCGCATATGAGCAGTTCTTC.

V is TRBV2 and J is TRBJ2-5; no clear D gene. Between the trimmed V and J ends, which lost 6 bases and 2 bases, there was a span of 19 bases. There are 16 residues in the CDR3. The germline V gene has CDR1 SNHLY and CDR2 FYNNEI. In DNA, the CDR3 is TGTGCCAGCAGGCCGGCAGAGTCGCCCTCTCAAGAGACCCAGTACTTC. Protein: CASRPAESPSQETQYF.

This clonotype was counted a few times. The rearrangement joins TRBV11-2 to TRBJ2-5; weak D call: TRBD2 (6 bases). The CDR3 covers 14 residues. CDR1 is SGHAT, CDR2 FQNNGV, per germline. Trimming removed 1 base from V and 6 bases from J, with 12 bases in between. CDR3 nucleotide sequence: TGTGCCAGCAGCTTAGGAGGCGGGGTCCAGACCCAGTACTTC. This encodes CASSLGGGVQTQYF. Combining the CDR3 with reference TRBV11-2 and TRBJ2-5 gives the whole variable domain EAGVAQSPRYKIIEKRQSVAFWCNPISGHATLYWYQQILGQGPKLLIQFQNNGVVDDSQLPKDRFSAERLKGVDSTLKIQPAKLEDSAVYLCASSLGGGVQTQYFGPGTRLLVL.

The J gene is TRBJ2-4, the V gene TRBV7-8; 7 positions agree with TRBD1. Judging by the DNA end, TRBJ2-7 fits better; the J call may be wrong. The CDR3 sequence is 15 residues long. Germline V gene lookup returns CDR1 SGHVS and CDR2 FQNEAQ. CDR3 loop: CASSARQGPTYEQYF. The CDR3 bases are TGTGCCAGCAGCGCCCGACAGGGACCCACCTACGAGCAGTACTTC.

This chain joins TRBV2 and TRBJ2-2; 8 nucleotides match TRBD1. CDR1 and CDR2 from the germline V gene are SNHLY and FYNNEI. This CDR3 comprises 15 residues. Trimming removed 3 bases from V and 1 base from J; junction bases left unmatched: 1. CDR3 region: CASSDRGRNTGELFF. The CDR3 region has the DNA TGTGCCAGCAGTGACAGGGGGCGGAACACCGGGGAGCTGTTTTTT.

The rearrangement uses TRBV12-3 or TRBV12-4 and TRBJ2-2; 8 bases align to TRBD1. V was clipped by 6 bases and J by 7 bases; unmatched bases: 7. The CDR3 spans 14 residues. CDR3: CASRPEQGVGELFF. The CDR3 coding sequence is TGTGCCAGCAGACCTGAACAGGGGGTCGGGGAGCTGTTTTTT.

About this clonotype itself: This may be a read error, as it is one base from a much larger clone. This rearrangement joins TRBV2 to TRBJ2-1; 7 bases fit TRBD2. There are 14 residues in the CDR3. Losses at the gene ends were 5 bases for V and 6 bases for J; bases not matched to a gene: 7. Per the germline V gene, CDR1 is SNHLY and CDR2 is FYNNEI. The CDR3: CASSMAGAPNEQFF. The CDR3 DNA reads TGTGCCAGCAGTATGGCGGGAGCTCCCAATGAGCAGTTCTTC.

In the case of this clonotype: This likely traces to a read error, being one base from a far larger clone. The chain joins TRBV7-2 to TRBJ2-5; D is unresolved. TRBJ2-7 matches the DNA end more closely, so the J call is doubtful. CDR3 length equals 12 residues. Germline CDR1 and CDR2: SGHTA and FQGNSA. The CDR3 protein is CASSLASCEQYF. The CDR3 DNA reads as TGTGCCAGCAGCTTAGCCTCCTGCGAGCAGTACTTC.

Only a few counts were recorded for this clonotype. The rearrangement joins TRBV5-6 to TRBJ1-2; D ambiguous. This CDR3 comprises 12 residues. Germline V gene data show CDR1 as SGHDT and CDR2 as YYEEEE. V lost 4 bases and J lost 4, with 8 bases in between. The CDR3 region has the DNA TGTGCCAGCAGCAGGAATGCCTATGGCTACACCTTC. Residues: CASSRNAYGYTF. Full variable domain (remainder filled in from reference TRBV5-6 and TRBJ1-2): DAGVTQSPTHLIKTRGQQVTLRCSPKSGHDTVSWYQQALGQGPQFIFQYYEEEERQRGNFPDRFSGHQFPNYSSELNVNALLLGDSALYLCASSRNAYGYTFGSGTRLTVV.

This clonotype was found a few times. A much larger clone is a single base away; this may be a read error. The chain joins TRBV7-3 to TRBJ2-3; tentative D call: TRBD2 (5 bases). Germline V lookup: CDR1 SGHTA, CDR2 FQGTGA. Trimming took 5 bases from V and 2 from J, leaving 8 bases between them. The CDR3 totals 13 residues. The chain's CDR3 is CASSRGYTDTQYF. The CDR3, as DNA: TGTGCCAGCAGCCGCGGGTACACAGATACGCAGTATTTT.

This clonotype was found a few times. This chain joins TRBV11-2 and TRBJ2-7; 12 bases agree with TRBD2. This CDR3 is 17 amino acids long. The V gene end was trimmed by 10 bases and the J gene end by 0 bases; junction bases not matched to a gene: 13. Germline loops: CDR1 SGHAT, CDR2 FQNNGV. The CDR3 loop reads CATSRLAGEFGSYEQYF. CDR3 bases: TGTGCCACCTCGCGACTAGCGGGAGAGTTTGGCTCCTACGAGCAGTACTTC.

This clonotype was seen at least ten times. This rearrangement joins TRBV7-2 to TRBJ1-5; 7 bases map to TRBD1. The V segment lost 5 bases and the J segment 7 bases; nucleotides outside the gene matches: 5. In germline, CDR1 is SGHTA, CDR2 FQGNSA. The CDR3 runs to 13 residues. The CDR3 DNA sequence: TGTGCCAGCAGCCGACAGGGCCGGCAGCCCCAGCATTTT. It codes for CASSRQGRQPQHF.

This clonotype was counted only a few times. J is TRBJ2-1 and V is TRBV15, with a weak D call TRBD2 (5 bases). With 9 bases removed from V and 4 bases from J, the gap between germline ends came to 13 bases. Germline V CDR1 and CDR2: LNHNV, YYDKDF (reference sequence). The CDR3 is 13 amino acids. The CDR3 DNA sequence: TGTGCCACGGGATGGGGAGTGTACAATGAGCAGTTCTTC. Amino acid sequence: CATGWGVYNEQFF.

The chain joins TRBV20-1 to TRBJ2-7; the D gene is possibly TRBD2 (5 bases). The CDR3 covers 14 residues. CDR1 is DFQATT, CDR2 SNEGSKA, per germline (reference sequence). The V end was cut by 3 bases, the J end by 11 bases, with 23 bases between. In nucleotides, the CDR3 is TGCAGTGCTAGCGGGGTGGGTCCCGCCCAAAAGGAGTACTTC. Protein product: CSASGVGPAQKEYF.

The CDR3 loop reads CATSRAPRGEETQYF. The CDR3 DNA sequence: TGTGCCACCAGCAGAGCCCCCCGGGGAGAAGAGACCCAGTACTTC. This chain uses TRBV15 with TRBJ2-5, with a possible D match to TRBD2 (5 bases). The germline gives CDR1 LNHNV, CDR2 YYDKDF (reference sequence). Trimming took 1 base from V and 3 from J, leaving 12 bases between them. CDR3 length: 15 residues.

This clonotype was recorded many times. The rearrangement joins TRBV29-1 to TRBJ2-7; D might be TRBD2 (5 bases). Trimming took off 4 bases at V and 3 bases at J, with 10 bases between the two ends. The CDR3 is 12 residues long. Germline lookup yields CDR1 SQVTM and CDR2 ANQGSEA. CDR3 in amino acids: CSVGPGSYEQYF. The CDR3 bases are TGCAGCGTTGGACCGGGAAGCTACGAGCAGTACTTC.

This clonotype was picked up one time. The chain carries TRBV6-2 or TRBV6-3 and TRBJ2-4, with 7 bases aligning to TRBD2. The J call may be incorrect, as the DNA end agrees better with TRBJ2-7. CDR1 is MNHEY, CDR2 SVGEGT, per germline. The CDR3 is made up of 11 amino acids. The CDR3 loop reads CATQWGGEQYF. CDR3 nucleotides: TGTGCCACCCAGTGGGGGGGCGAGCAGTACTTC.

As for this clonotype: The junction and the germline gene differ at one end; a read error may be behind it. The rearrangement links TRBV20-1 to TRBJ2-7; 9 positions match TRBD2. The CDR3 is 14 residues long. The germline V gene has CDR1 DFQATT and CDR2 SNEGSKA (reference sequence). The CDR3 protein is CSARRLAGWAERYF. Here the CDR3 DNA reads TGCAGTGCTAGACGGCTAGCGGGATGGGCTGAGCGGTACTTC.

The V and J genes are TRBV7-8 and TRBJ2-5, with D perhaps TRBD2 (6 bases). Germline assignment: CDR1 SGHVS and CDR2 FQNEAQ. The V and J ends lost 3 bases and 11 bases respectively, with 19 bases between them. The CDR3 contains 14 residues. CDR3 in amino acids: CASSFRLAASGQYF. The CDR3, as DNA: TGTGCCAGCAGCTTCCGGTTGGCCGCCAGCGGGCAGTACTTC.

The V and J genes are TRBV7-9 and TRBJ2-1; no clear D gene. The J call is doubtful: the DNA matches TRBJ2-7 better. CDR3 length: 14 amino acids. CDR1 and CDR2 (germline): SEHNR, FQNEAQ (reference sequence). The chain's CDR3 is CASSLVSSNNEQYF. CDR3 bases: TGTGCCAGCAGCTTAGTTAGCTCGAACAATGAGCAGTACTTC.

The count of this clonotype is one. V and J are TRBV9 and TRBJ2-7, with TRBD1 matching 12 bases. The germline V gene has CDR1 SGDLS and CDR2 YYNGEE. The junction had 8 bases not matched to a gene; V was cut back by 3 bases and J by 4 bases. CDR3 length: 16 residues. The CDR3 region is CASSEGGTGGVYEQYF. In nucleotides, the CDR3 is TGTGCCAGCAGCGAGGGTGGGACAGGGGGCGTGTACGAGCAGTACTTC.

The J gene is TRBJ1-1, the V gene TRBV7-8; tentatively, D is TRBD1 (5 bases). The CDR3 has 14 residues. V lost 1 base, J lost 5 bases, and 11 bases lay in between. Germline V gene lookup returns CDR1 SGHVS and CDR2 FQNEAQ. The CDR3 DNA reads TGTGCCAGCAGCTTAGTTGTCGGGGCGACTGAAGCTTTCTTT. Translating gives CASSLVVGATEAFF.

This chain connects TRBV20-1 to TRBJ2-1, with D possibly TRBD2 on 6 matching bases. Germline CDR1 and CDR2: DFQATT and SNEGSKA (reference sequence). The CDR3 consists of 13 residues. The ends were cut back, 8 bases at V and 7 bases at J, with 18 bases in the middle. CDR3 coding DNA: TGCAGTCCCGCCGGAGGGAGTCGGAATGAGCAGTTCTTC. The encoded protein is CSPAGGSRNEQFF.

This clonotype was seen more than once but under ten times. The chain employs TRBV14 and TRBJ2-7, with 7 positions matching TRBD1. The germline V gene has CDR1 SGHDN and CDR2 FVKESK. The V and J ends lost 4 bases and 10 bases, in that order; junction bases with no gene match: 13. The CDR3 runs 14 residues. The CDR3 DNA is TGTGCCAGCAGCCCGCAGGGGGTATTCGGTAACCAGTACTTC. Protein: CASSPQGVFGNQYF.

The chain has TRBV20-1 and TRBJ2-7, with TRBD2 identical over 10 bases. The DNA matches TRBJ2-5 better at its end, which makes the J call doubtful. The germline CDR1 and CDR2 sequences are DFQATT and SNEGSKA (reference sequence). The CDR3 covers 16 residues. CDR3 nucleotides: TGCAGTGCTAGAGATCTGCCTAGCGGGAGTCGGGGGACCCAGTACTTC. The encoded protein is CSARDLPSGSRGTQYF.

The V gene is TRBV9, the J gene TRBJ2-1; possible D gene TRBD1, 5 bases. Germline V lookup: CDR1 SGDLS, CDR2 YYNGEE. The V end lost 2 bases, the J end lost 8 bases, and 8 bases lay between the germline ends. The length of the CDR3 is 12 residues. This CDR3 reads CASSVQGDEQFF. The CDR3 nucleotides are TGTGCCAGCAGCGTCCAGGGCGATGAGCAGTTCTTC. Full variable domain (rest looked up from reference TRBV9 and TRBJ2-1): DSGVTQTPKHLITATGQRVTLRCSPRSGDLSVYWYQQSLDQGLQFLIQYYNGEERAKGNILERFSAQQFPDLHSELNLSSLELGDSALYFCASSVQGDEQFFGPGTRLTVL.

This clonotype was detected a few times. This chain joins TRBV7-8 and TRBJ2-1; the match to TRBD2 covers 10 bases. Germline trimming cut 0 bases from V and 5 bases from J; bases unmatched to any gene: 4. The CDR3 covers 16 residues. Germline CDR1 SGHVS, CDR2 FQNEAQ. The CDR3 region is CASSLAALAGHNEQFF. The CDR3 nucleotides are TGTGCCAGCAGCTTAGCGGCACTAGCGGGACACAATGAGCAGTTCTTC.

The genes are TRBV10-2 and TRBJ2-5; a possible D gene is TRBD1 (6 bases). The germline V and J ends were trimmed by 10 bases and 4 bases, with 16 bases remaining between them. This CDR3 comprises 13 residues. Germline CDR1 WSHSY, CDR2 SAAADI. DNA for the CDR3: TGCGCCACGAGGGCAGGGGCGACAGAGACCCAGTACTTC. Amino acid sequence: CATRAGATETQYF.